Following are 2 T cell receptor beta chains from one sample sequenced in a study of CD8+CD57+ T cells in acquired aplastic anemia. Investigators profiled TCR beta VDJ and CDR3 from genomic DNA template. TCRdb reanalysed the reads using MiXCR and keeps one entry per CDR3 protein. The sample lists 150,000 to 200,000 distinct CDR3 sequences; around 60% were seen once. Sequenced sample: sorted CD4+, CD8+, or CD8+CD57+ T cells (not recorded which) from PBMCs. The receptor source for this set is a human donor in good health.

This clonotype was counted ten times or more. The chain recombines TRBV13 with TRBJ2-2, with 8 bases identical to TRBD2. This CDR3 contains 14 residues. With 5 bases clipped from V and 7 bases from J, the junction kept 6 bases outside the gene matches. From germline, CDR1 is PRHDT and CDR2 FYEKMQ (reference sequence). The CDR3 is CASSVQGLGGELFF. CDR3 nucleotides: TGTGCCAGCAGCGTACAGGGACTAGGCGGGGAGCTGTTTTTT.

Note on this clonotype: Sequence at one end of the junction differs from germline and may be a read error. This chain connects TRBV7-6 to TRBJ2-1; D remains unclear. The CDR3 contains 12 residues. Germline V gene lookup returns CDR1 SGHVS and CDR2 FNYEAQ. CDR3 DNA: TGTGCCGGCAGCTTAGCTCTCAATGAGCAGTTCTTC. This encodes CAGSLALNEQFF.